This TCR beta chain came from a study of cytomegalovirus exposure and HLA in healthy donors. The study, taken as a whole, reports: An apparent linkage of common viral pathogens to several of the most significant clusters emerged in a later analysis. The availability of immune exposure information extended only to CMV serostatus. The study labeled 170 or so TCR beta chains cytomegalovirus-associated.

CDR1 and CDR2 from the germline V gene are SNHLY and FYNNEI. The V and J ends lost 2 bases and 0 bases respectively, with 19 bases between them. There are 19 residues in the CDR3. A word on this clone: What it recognizes is unknown.

PCR involved 60 Vbeta and 13 Jbeta primers. In the authors' methods: Some 80 million unique TCR beta chains, 9 million to 14 million shared, were counted in a later analysis. TCRdb keeps only in-frame clones here, not all; method: immunoSEQ multiplex PCR. V and J calls and clone size are those listed in that table; D and trimming were worked out from the DNA. The sample contains under 150,000 clones, about 79% of which appear only once. This TCR was recovered from a man aged 50 to 59 in good health and CMV-seronegative. The sequencing input was PBMCs. The rearrangement joins TRBV2 to TRBJ1-4, with a tentative D call TRBD1 (5 bases). The CDR3 DNA is TGTGCCAGCAGTGAATTAGACAGTCAATATAACCCAACTAATGAAAAACTGTTTTTT. Its protein is CASSELDSQYNPTNEKLFF.